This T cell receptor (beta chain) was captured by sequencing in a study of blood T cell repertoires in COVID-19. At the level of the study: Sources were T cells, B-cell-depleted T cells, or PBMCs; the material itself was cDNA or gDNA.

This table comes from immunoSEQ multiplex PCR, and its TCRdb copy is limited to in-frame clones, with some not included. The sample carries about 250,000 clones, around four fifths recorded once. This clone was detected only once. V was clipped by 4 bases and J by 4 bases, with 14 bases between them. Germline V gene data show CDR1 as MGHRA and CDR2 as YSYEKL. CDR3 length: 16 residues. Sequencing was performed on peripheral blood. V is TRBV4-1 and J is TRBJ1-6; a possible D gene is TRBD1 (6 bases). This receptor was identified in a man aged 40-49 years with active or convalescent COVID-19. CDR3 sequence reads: CASSPSQGLYNSPLHF. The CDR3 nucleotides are TGCGCCAGCAGCCCCTCTCAGGGGCTGTATAATTCACCCCTCCACTTT.